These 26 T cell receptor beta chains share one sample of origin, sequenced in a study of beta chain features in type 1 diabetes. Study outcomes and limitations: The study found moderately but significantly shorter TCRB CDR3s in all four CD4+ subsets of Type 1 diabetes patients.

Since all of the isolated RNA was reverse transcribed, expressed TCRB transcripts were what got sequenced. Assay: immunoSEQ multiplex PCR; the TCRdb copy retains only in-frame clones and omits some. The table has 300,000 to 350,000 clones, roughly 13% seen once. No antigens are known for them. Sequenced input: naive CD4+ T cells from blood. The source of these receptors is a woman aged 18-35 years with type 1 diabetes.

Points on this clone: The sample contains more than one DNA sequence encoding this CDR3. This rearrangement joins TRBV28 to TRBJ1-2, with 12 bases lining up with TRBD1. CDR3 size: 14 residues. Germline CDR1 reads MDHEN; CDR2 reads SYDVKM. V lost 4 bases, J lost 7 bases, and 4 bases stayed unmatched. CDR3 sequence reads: CASSSGQGAGGYTF. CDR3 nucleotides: TGTGCCAGCAGTTCGGGACAGGGGGCTGGTGGCTACACCTTC.

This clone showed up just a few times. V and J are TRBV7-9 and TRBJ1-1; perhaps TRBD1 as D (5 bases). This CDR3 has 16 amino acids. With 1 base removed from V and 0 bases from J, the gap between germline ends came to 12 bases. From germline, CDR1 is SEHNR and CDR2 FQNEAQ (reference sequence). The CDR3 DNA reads TGTGCCAGCAGCTTAGGCGGGGGACGGATGAACACTGAAGCTTTCTTT. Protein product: CASSLGGGRMNTEAFF.

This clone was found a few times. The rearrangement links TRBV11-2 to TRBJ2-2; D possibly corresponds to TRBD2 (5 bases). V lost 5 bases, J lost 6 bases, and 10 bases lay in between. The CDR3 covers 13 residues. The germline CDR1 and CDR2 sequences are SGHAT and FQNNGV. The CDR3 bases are TGTGCCAGCAGCCCCTCGCGGGCCGGGGAGCTGTTTTTT. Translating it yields CASSPSRAGELFF. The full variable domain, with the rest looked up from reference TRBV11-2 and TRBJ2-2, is EAGVAQSPRYKIIEKRQSVAFWCNPISGHATLYWYQQILGQGPKLLIQFQNNGVVDDSQLPKDRFSAERLKGVDSTLKIQPAKLEDSAVYLCASSPSRAGELFFGEGSRLTVL.

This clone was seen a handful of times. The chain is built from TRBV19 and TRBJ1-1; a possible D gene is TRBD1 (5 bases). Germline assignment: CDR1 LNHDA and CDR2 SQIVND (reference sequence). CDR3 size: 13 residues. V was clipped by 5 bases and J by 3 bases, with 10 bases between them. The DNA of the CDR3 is TGTGCCAGTAGTTCCCTCAGGGACACTGAAGCTTTCTTT. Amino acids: CASSSLRDTEAFF.

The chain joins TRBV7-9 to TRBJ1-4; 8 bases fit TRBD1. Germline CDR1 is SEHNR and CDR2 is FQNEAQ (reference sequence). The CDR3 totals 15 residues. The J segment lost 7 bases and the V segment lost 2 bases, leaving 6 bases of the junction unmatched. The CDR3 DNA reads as TGTGCCAGCAGCTTATCAGGGGGCCTGCGTGAAAAACTGTTTTTT. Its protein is CASSLSGGLREKLFF.

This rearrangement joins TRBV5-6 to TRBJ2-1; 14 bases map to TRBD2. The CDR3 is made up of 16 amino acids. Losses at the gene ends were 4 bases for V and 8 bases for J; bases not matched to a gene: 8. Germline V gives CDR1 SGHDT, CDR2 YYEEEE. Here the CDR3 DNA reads TGTGCCAGCAGCCTGGGACTAGCGGGGGTTATGGATGAGCAGTTCTTC. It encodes CASSLGLAGVMDEQFF. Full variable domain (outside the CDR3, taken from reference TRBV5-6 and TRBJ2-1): DAGVTQSPTHLIKTRGQQVTLRCSPKSGHDTVSWYQQALGQGPQFIFQYYEEEERQRGNFPDRFSGHQFPNYSSELNVNALLLGDSALYLCASSLGLAGVMDEQFFGPGTRLTVL.

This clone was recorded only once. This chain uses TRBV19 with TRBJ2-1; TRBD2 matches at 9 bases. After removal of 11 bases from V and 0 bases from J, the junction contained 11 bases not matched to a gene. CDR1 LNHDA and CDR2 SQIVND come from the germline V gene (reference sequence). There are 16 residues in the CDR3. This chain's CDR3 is CAASSGGRASYNEQFF. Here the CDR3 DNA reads TGTGCCGCATCCTCCGGCGGGAGGGCCTCCTACAATGAGCAGTTCTTC.

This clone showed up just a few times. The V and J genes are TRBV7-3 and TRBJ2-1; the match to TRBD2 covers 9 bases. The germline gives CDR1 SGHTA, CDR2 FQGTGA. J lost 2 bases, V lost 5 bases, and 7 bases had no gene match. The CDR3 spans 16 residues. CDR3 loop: CASSRLAARAYNEQFF. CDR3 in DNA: TGTGCCAGCAGCCGACTAGCGGCCCGCGCCTACAATGAGCAGTTCTTC. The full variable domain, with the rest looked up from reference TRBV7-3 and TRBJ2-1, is GAGVSQTPSNKVTEKGKYVELRCDPISGHTALYWYRQSLGQGPEFLIYFQGTGAADDSGLPNDRFFAVRPEGSVSTLKIQRTERGDSAVYLCASSRLAARAYNEQFFGPGTRLTVL.

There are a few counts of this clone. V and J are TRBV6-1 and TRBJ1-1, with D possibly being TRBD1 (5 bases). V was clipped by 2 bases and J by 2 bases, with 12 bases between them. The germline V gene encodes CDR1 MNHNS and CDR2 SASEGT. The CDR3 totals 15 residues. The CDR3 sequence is CASSEPRGPNTEAFF. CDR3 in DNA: TGTGCCAGCAGTGAACCGCGGGGACCTAACACTGAAGCTTTCTTT.

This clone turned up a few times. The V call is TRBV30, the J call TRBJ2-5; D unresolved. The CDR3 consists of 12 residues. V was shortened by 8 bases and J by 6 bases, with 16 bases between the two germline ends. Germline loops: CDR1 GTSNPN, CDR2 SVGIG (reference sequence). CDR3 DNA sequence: TGTGCCCTACACAGCCTCCCGAAGACCCAGTACTTC. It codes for CALHSLPKTQYF.

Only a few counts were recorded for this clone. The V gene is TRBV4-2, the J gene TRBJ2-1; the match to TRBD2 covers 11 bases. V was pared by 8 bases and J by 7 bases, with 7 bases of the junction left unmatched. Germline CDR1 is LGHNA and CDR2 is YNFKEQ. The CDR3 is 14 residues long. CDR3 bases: TGTGCCAGCTCTAGCGGGAGGAATTTTAATGAGCAGTTCTTC. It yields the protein CASSSGRNFNEQFF.

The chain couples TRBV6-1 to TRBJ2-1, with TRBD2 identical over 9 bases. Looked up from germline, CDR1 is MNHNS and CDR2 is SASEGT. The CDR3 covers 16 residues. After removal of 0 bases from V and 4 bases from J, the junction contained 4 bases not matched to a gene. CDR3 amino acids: CASSEAGGGGYNEQFF. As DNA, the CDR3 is TGTGCCAGCAGTGAAGCGGGCGGGGGGGGATACAATGAGCAGTTCTTC.

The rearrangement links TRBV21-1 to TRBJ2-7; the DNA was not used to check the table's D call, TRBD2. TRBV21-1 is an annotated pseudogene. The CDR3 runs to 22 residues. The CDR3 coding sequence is TGTGCCAGCACCAGATGCGTCTTCGACAGGGCGGCTAGCGGGAGGCCCTACTACGAGCAGTACGTC. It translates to CASTRCVFDRAASGRPYYEQYV.

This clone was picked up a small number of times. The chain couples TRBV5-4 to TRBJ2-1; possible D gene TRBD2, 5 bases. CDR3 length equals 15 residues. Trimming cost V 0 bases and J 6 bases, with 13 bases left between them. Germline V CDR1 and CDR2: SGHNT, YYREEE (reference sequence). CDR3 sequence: CASSLDQYEGNEQFF. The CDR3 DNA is TGTGCCAGCAGCTTGGACCAATATGAGGGCAATGAGCAGTTCTTC.

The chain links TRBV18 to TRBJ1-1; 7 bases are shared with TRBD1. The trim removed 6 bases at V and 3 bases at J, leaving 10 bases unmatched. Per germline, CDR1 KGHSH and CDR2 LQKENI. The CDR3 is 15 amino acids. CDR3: CASSLRWQGDTEAFF. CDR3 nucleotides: TGTGCCAGCTCTTTGCGGTGGCAGGGGGACACTGAAGCTTTCTTT.

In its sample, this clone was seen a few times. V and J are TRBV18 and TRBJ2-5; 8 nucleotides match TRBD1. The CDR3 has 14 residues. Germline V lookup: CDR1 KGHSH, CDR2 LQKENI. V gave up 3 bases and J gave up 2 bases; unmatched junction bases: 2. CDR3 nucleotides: TGTGCCAGCTCACCGGACAGGGTACAAGAGACCCAGTACTTC. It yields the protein CASSPDRVQETQYF.

In nucleotides, the CDR3 is TGCGCCAGCAGCCAAGAATCAGGACTAGCGGACTACGAGCAGTACTTC. Its translation: CASSQESGLADYEQYF. V gene TRBV4-1 combines with J gene TRBJ2-7; 10 bases map to TRBD2. J gave up 3 bases and V 0 bases, and 5 bases lay outside the gene matches. The germline V gene encodes CDR1 MGHRA and CDR2 YSYEKL. The length of the CDR3 is 16 residues.

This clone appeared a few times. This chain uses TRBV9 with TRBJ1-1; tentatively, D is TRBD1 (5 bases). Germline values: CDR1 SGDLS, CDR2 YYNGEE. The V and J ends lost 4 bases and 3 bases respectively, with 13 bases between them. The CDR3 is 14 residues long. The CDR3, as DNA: TGTGCCAGCAGCTCCCAGACAGCCGACACTGAAGCTTTCTTT. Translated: CASSSQTADTEAFF.

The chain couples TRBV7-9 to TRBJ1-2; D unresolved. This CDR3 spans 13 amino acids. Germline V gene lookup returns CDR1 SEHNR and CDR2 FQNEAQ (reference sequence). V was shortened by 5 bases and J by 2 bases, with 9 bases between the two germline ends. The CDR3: CASSPRENYGYTF. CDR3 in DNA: TGTGCCAGCAGCCCCCGGGAGAACTATGGCTACACCTTC.

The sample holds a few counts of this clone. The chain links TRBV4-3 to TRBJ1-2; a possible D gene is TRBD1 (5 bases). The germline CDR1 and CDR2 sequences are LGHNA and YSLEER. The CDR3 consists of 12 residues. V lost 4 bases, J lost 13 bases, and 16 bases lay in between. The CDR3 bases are TGCGCCAGCAGCCCCACGGGGGGGATAGCCACCTTC. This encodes CASSPTGGIATF.

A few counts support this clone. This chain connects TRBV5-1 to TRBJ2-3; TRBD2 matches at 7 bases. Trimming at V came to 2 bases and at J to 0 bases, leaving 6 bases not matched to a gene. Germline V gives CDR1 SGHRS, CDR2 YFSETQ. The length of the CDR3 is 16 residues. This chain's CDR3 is CASSFQGRESTDTQYF. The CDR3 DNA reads TGCGCCAGCAGCTTCCAAGGGCGGGAGAGCACAGATACGCAGTATTTT.

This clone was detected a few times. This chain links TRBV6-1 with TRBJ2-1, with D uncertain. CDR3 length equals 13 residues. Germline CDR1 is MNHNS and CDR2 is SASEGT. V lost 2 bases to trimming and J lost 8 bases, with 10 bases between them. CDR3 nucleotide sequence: TGTGCCAGCAGTGAACGTAATAGCCATGAGCAGTTCTTC. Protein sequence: CASSERNSHEQFF.

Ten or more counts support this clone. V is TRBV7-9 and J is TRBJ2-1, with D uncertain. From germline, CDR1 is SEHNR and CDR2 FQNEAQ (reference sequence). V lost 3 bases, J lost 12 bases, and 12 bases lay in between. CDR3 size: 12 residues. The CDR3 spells CASSFMASGQFF. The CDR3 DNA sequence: TGTGCCAGCAGCTTCATGGCCTCGGGGCAGTTCTTC.

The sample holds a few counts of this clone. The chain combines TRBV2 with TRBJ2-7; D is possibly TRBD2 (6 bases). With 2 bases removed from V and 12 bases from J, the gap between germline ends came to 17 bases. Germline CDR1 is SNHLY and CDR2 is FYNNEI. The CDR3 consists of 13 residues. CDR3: CASSESEGLRRYV. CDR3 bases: TGTGCCAGCAGTGAATCGGAGGGCCTGAGGCGGTACGTC.

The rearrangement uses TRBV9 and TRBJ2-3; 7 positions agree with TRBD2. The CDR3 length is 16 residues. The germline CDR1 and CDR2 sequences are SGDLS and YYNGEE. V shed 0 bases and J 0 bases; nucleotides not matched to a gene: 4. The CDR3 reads CASSVAPSGSTDTQYF. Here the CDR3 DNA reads TGTGCCAGCAGCGTAGCTCCTAGCGGAAGCACAGATACGCAGTATTTT.

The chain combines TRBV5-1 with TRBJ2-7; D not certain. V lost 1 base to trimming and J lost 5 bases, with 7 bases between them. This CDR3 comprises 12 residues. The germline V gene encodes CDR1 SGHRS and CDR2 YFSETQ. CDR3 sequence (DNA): TGCGCCAGCAGCTTGAGCGCAAACGAGCAGTACTTC. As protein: CASSLSANEQYF.